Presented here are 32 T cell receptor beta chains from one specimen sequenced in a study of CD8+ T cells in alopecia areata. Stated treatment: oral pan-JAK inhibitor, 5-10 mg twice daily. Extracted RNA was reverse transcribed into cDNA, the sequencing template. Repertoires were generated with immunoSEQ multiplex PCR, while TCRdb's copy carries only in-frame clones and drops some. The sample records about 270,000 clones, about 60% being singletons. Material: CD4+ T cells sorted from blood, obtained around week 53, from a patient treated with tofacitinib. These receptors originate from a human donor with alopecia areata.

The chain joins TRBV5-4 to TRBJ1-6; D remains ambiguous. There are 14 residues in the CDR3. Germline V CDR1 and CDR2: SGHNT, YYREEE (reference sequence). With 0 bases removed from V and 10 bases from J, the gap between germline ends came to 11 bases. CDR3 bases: TGTGCCAGCAGCTTGGTTGGGTCGGGATCACCCCTCCACTTT. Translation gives CASSLVGSGSPLHF.

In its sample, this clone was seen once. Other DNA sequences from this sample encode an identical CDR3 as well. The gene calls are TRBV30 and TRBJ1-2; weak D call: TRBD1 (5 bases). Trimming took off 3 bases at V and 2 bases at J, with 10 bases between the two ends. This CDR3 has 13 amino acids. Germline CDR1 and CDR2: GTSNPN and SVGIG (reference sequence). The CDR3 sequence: CAWSRAGNYGYTF. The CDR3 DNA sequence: TGTGCCTGGAGCCGGGCAGGGAACTATGGCTACACCTTC. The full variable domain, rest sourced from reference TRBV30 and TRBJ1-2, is SQTIHQWPATLVQPVGSPLSLECTVEGTSNPNLYWYRQAAGRGLQLLFYSVGIGQISSEVPQNLSASRPQDRQFILSSKKLLLSDSGFYLCAWSRAGNYGYTFGSGTRLTVV.

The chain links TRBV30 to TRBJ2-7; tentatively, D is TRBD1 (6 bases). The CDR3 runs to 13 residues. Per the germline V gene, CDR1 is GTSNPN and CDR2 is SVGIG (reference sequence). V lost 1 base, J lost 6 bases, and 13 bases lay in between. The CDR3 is CAWSASLRGEQYF. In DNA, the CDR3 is TGTGCCTGGAGTGCCTCTCTCAGGGGCGAGCAGTACTTC.

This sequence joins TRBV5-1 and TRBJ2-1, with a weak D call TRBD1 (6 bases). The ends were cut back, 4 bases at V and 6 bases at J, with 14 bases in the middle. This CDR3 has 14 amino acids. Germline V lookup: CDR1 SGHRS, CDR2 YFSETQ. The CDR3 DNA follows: TGCGCCAGCAGCGCCCAACAGGGTTCCAATGAGCAGTTCTTC. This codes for CASSAQQGSNEQFF.

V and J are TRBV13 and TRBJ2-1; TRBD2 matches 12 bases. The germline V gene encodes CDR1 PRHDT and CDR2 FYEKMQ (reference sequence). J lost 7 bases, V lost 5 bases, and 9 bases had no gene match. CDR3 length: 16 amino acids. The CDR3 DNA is TGTGCCAGCAGCGCCCGGCTAGCGGGGGGGCCAAATGAGCAGTTCTTC. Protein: CASSARLAGGPNEQFF.

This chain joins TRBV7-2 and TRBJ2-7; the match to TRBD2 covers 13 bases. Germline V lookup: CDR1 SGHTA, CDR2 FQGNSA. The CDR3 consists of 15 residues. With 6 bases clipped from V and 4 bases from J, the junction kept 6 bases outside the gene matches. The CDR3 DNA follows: TGTGCCAGCAGTTACGGACTAGCGGGGGAGTACGAGCAGTACTTC. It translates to CASSYGLAGEYEQYF. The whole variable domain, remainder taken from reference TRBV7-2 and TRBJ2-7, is GAGVSQSPSNKVTEKGKDVELRCDPISGHTALYWYRQSLGQGLEFLIYFQGNSAPDKSGLPSDRFSAERTGGSVSTLTIQRTQQEDSAVYLCASSYGLAGEYEQYFGPGTRLTVT.

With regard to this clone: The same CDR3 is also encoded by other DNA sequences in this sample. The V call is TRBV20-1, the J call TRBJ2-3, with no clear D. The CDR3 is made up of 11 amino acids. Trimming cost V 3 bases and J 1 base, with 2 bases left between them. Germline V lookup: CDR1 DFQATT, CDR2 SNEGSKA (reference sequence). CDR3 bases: TGCAGTGCTAGCGGCACAGATACGCAGTATTTT. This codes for CSASGTDTQYF.

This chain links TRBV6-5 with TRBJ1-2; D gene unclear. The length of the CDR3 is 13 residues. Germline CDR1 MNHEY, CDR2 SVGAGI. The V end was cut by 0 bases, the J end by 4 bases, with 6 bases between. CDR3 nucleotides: TGTGCCAGCAGTTACTCGAACAGCTATGGCTACACCTTC. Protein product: CASSYSNSYGYTF.

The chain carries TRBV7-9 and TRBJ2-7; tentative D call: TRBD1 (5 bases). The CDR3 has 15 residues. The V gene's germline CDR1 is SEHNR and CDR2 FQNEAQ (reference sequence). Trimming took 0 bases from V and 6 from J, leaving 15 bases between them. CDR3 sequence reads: CASSLALGREGEQYF. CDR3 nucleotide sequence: TGTGCCAGCAGCTTAGCGCTGGGCAGGGAAGGCGAGCAGTACTTC. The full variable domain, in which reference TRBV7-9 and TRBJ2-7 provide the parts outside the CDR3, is DTGVSQNPRHKITKRGQNVTFRCDPISEHNRLYWYRQTLGQGPEFLTYFQNEAQLEKSRLLSDRFSAERPKGSFSTLEIQRTEQGDSAMYLCASSLALGREGEQYFGPGTRLTVT.

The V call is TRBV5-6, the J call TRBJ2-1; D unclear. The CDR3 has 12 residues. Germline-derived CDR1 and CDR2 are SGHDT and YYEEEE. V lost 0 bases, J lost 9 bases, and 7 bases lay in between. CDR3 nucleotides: TGTGCCAGCAGCTTGGAACGAGGTGAGCAGTTCTTC. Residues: CASSLERGEQFF.

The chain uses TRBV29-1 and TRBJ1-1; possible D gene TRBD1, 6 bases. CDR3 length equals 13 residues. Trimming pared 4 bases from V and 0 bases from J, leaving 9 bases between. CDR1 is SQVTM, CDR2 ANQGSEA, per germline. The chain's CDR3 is CSVGAGVNTEAFF. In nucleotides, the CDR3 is TGCAGCGTTGGGGCAGGGGTGAACACTGAAGCTTTCTTT.

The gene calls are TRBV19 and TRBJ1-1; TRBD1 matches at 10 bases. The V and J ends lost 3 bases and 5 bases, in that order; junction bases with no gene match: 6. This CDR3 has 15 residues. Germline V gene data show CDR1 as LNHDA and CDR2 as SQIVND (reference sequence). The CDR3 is CASSIGGQGRTEAFF. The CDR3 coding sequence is TGTGCCAGTAGTATCGGGGGACAGGGGAGGACTGAAGCTTTCTTT.

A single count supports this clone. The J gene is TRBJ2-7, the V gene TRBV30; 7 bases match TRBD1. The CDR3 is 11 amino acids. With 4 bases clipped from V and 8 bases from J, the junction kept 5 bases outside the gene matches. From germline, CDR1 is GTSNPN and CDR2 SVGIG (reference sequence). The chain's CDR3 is CAWTRQGKQYF. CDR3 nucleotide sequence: TGTGCCTGGACACGACAGGGAAAGCAGTACTTC.

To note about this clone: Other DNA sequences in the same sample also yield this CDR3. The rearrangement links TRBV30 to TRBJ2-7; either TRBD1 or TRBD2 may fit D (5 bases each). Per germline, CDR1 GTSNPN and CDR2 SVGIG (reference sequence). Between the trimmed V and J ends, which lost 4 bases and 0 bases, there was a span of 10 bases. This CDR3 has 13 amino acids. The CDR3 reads CAWTRGLSYEQYF. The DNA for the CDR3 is TGTGCCTGGACACGGGGCCTCTCCTACGAGCAGTACTTC.

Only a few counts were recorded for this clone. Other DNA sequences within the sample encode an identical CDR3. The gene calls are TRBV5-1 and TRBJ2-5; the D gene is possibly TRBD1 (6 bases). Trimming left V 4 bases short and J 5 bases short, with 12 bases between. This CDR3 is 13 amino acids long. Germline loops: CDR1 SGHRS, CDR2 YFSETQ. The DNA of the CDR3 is TGCGCCAGCAGCCTCACAGGGTTGGAGACCCAGTACTTC. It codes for CASSLTGLETQYF.

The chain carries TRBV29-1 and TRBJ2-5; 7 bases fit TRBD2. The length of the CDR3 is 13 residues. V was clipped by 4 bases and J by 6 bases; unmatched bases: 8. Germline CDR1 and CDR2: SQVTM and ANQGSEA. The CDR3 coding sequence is TGCAGCGTTGGGAGTCAGGGAGGGCAGACCCAGTACTTC. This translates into CSVGSQGGQTQYF.

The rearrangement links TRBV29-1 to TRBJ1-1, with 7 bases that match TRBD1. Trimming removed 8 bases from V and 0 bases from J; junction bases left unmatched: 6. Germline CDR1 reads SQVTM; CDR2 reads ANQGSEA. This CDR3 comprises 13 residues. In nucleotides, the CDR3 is TGCAGCTCTCGGACAGGCATGAACACTGAAGCTTTCTTT. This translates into CSSRTGMNTEAFF. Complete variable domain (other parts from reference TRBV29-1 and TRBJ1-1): SAVISQKPSRDICQRGTSLTIQCQVDSQVTMMFWYRQQPGQSLTLIATANQGSEATYESGFVIDKFPISRPNLTFSTLTVSNMSPEDSSIYLCSSRTGMNTEAFFGQGTRLTVV.

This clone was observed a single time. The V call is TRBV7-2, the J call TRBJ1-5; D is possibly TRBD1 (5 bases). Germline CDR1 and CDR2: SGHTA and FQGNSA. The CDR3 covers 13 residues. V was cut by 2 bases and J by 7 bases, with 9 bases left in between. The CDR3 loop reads CASSLHQGQPQHF. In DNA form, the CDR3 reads TGTGCCAGCAGCTTACACCAGGGACAGCCCCAGCATTTT.

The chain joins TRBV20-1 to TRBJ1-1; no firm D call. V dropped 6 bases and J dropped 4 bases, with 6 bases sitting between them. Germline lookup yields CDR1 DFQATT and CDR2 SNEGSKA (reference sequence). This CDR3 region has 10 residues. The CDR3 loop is CSAQRTEAFF. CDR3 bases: TGCAGTGCCCAACGCACTGAAGCTTTCTTT.

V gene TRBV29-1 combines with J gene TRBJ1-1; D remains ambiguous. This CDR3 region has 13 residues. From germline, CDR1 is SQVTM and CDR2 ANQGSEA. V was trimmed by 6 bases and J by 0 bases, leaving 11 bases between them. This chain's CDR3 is CSVTVDLNTEAFF. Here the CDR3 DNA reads TGCAGCGTGACCGTAGACCTGAACACTGAAGCTTTCTTT.

CDR3 loop: CAISEPGTPGGNSPLHF. For the CDR3, the DNA is TGTGCCATCAGTGAGCCCGGGACCCCGGGAGGCAATTCACCCCTCCACTTT. The chain combines TRBV10-3 with TRBJ1-6; weak D call: TRBD1 (5 bases). Germline CDR1 ENHRY, CDR2 SYGVKD. The CDR3 contains 17 residues. Trimming removed 2 bases at V and 7 bases at J, with 18 bases between.

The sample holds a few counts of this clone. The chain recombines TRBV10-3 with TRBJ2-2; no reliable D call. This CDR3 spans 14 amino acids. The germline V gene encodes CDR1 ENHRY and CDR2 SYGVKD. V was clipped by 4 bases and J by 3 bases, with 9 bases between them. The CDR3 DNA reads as TGTGCCATCAGTGTGGATAGGGACACCGGGGAGCTGTTTTTT. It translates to CAISVDRDTGELFF.

CDR3 region: CSGGQGDAEQFF. The CDR3 region has the DNA TGCAGCGGCGGACAGGGGGATGCTGAGCAGTTCTTC. V gene TRBV29-1 combines with J gene TRBJ2-1; 10 nucleotides agree with TRBD1. V was pared by 7 bases and J by 9 bases, with 6 bases of the junction left unmatched. The CDR3 extends over 12 amino acids. Germline CDR1 SQVTM, CDR2 ANQGSEA.

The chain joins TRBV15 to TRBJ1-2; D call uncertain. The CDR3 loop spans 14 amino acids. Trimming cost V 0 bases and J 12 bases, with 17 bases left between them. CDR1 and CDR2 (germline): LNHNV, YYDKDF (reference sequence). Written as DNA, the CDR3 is TGTGCCACCAGCAGAGATAAGTGGCACTTCCACCACACCTTC. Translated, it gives CATSRDKWHFHHTF.

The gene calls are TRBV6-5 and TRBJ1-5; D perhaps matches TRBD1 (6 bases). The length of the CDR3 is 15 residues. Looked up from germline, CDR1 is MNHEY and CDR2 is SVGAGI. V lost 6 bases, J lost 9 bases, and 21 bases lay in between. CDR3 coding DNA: TGTGCCAGCAGACCAAAGACAGGCAATCAATGGCCCCAGCATTTT. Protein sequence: CASRPKTGNQWPQHF.

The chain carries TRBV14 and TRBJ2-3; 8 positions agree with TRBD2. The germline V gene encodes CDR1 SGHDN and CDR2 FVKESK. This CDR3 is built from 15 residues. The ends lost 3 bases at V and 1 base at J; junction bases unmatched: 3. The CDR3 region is CASSQRGAGTDTQYF. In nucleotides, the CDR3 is TGTGCCAGCAGCCAGCGGGGGGCCGGCACAGATACGCAGTATTTT. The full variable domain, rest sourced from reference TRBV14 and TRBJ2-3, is EAGVTQFPSHSVIEKGQTVTLRCDPISGHDNLYWYRRVMGKEIKFLLHFVKESKQDESGMPNNRFLAERTGGTYSTLKVQPAELEDSGVYFCASSQRGAGTDTQYFGPGTRLTVL.

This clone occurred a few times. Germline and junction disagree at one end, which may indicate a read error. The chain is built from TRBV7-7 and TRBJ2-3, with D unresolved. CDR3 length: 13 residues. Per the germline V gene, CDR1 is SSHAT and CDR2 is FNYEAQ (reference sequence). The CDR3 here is CASSLGIADTQYF. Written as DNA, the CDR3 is TGTGCTAGCAGCTTAGGTATAGCCGATACGCAGTATTTT.

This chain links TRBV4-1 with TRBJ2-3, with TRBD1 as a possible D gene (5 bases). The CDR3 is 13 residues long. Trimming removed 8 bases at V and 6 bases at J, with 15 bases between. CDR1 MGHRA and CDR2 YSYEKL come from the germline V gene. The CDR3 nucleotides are TGCGCCAGCGGGTGGGGCCTCGGGGATACGCAGTATTTT. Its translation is CASGWGLGDTQYF.

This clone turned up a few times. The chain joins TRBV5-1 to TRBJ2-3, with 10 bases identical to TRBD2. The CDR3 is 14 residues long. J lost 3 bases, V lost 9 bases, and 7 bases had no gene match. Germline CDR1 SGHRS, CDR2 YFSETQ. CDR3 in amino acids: CATSPGLATDTQYF. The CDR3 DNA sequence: TGCGCCACCTCGCCGGGACTAGCGACAGATACGCAGTATTTT. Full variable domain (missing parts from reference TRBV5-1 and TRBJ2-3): KAGVTQTPRYLIKTRGQQVTLSCSPISGHRSVSWYQQTPGQGLQFLFEYFSETQRNKGNFPGRFSGRQFSNSRSEMNVSTLELGDSALYLCATSPGLATDTQYFGPGTRLTVL.

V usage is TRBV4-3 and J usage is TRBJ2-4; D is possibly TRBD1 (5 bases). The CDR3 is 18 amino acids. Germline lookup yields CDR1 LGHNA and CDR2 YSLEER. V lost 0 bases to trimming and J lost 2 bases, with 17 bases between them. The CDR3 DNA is TGCGCCAGCAGCCAAGAAAGAGGTCAGGGCCCAACCAAAAACATTCAGTACTTC. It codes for CASSQERGQGPTKNIQYF.

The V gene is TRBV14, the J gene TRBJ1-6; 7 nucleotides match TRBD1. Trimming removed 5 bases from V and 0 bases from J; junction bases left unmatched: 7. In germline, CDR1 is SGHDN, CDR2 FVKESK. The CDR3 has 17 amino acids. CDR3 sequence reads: CASSGGTDSSYNSPLHF. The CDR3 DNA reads TGTGCCAGCAGCGGAGGGACAGACAGCTCCTATAATTCACCCCTCCACTTT.

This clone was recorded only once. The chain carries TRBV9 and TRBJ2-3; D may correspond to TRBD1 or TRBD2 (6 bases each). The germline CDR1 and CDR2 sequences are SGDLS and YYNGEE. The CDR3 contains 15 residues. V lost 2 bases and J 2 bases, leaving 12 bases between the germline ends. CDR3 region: CASSVDPGATDTQYF. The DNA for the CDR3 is TGTGCCAGCAGCGTCGATCCGGGGGCCACAGATACGCAGTATTTT.